The clone carrying this TCR beta chain was counted ten times or more. Its antigen remains unknown. Treatment noted: PENTA 11 planned treatment interruption arm or continuous ART arm. CDR3 length: 14 amino acids. Germline V gene data show CDR1 as LNHNV and CDR2 as YYDKDF (reference sequence). Trimming took 6 bases from V and 4 from J; bases not matched to a gene: 5. This sample was taken from a study of HIV-infected children after antiretroviral therapy interruption. Study information: Weeks 0, 48 and 150 were sampled under continuous treatment. The study's findings and limits: The CD45RA+ naive sort may contain some EMRA or stem memory cells.

A 3' RACE protocol on RNA, with unique molecular identifiers, produced the TCR library. TCRdb re-analysed the 3' RACE reads in MiXCR, keeping a single row per CDR3 protein. The table shows approximately 95,000 distinct CDR3 sequences, with about 7.2% occurring only once. This chain joins TRBV15 and TRBJ2-7, with 11 bases fitting TRBD2. The receptor was isolated from a pool of human donors with HIV. Source: CD45RA+ CD4+ T cells from PBMCs, pooled from several time points, taken from a donor given antiretroviral therapy, either interrupted or continuous. Subset specified: naive CD4+ CD45RA+ CD45RO- T cells. The CDR3 sequence is CATRDTSGSYEQYF. The CDR3 coding sequence is TGTGCCACCAGAGACACTAGCGGGAGTTACGAGCAGTACTTC. The full variable domain, rest sourced from reference TRBV15 and TRBJ2-7, is DAMVIQNPRYQVTQFGKPVTLSCSQTLNHNVMYWYQQKSSQAPKLLFHYYDKDFNNEADTPDNFQSRRPNTSFCFLDIRSPGLGDTAMYLCATRDTSGSYEQYFGPGTRLTVT.